What follows is one T cell receptor (beta chain) and its context. What it recognizes is unknown. The CDR3 extends over 12 amino acids. Germline V CDR1 and CDR2: MGHDK, SYGVNS. Trimming shortened V by 10 bases and J by 2 bases, and 12 bases separated the two germline ends. These data come from a study of cytomegalovirus exposure and HLA in healthy donors. Study outcomes and limitations: Reports indicate that TCR beta sequences accurately predicted the HLA-A and HLA-B alleles of most subjects. Researchers left out some V segments, among them TRBV6-2 and TRBV6-3, as indistinguishable. The study put 160 or so TCR beta chains on its list as cytomegalovirus-associated. Associated with HLA alleles at 0.05 false discovery rate in a later analysis were 17,000 or so TCR beta sequences.

Amplification used 60 Vbeta primers and 13 Jbeta primers. Clones were read by immunoSEQ multiplex PCR, and TCRdb kept only the in-frame ones, dropping some. Of 98,000 or so clones detected, more than 60% appear once; the ten largest clones hold approximately 15%. Sequenced sample: PBMCs. This receptor was identified in a man in his sixties in good health and CMV-seropositive. The chain recombines TRBV25-1 with TRBJ2-7; perhaps TRBD2 as D (6 bases). DNA of the CDR3: TGTGCCACTGGAGGGGTTACCTACGAGCAGTACTTC. It is translated as CATGGVTYEQYF.